Listed below are T cell receptor beta chains from one sample, sequenced in a study of blood T cells in healthy people across ages. TCRdb analysed the 5' RACE reads with MiXCR anew, one entry per CDR3 protein. Altogether some 1.7 million distinct CDR3 sequences are present, 28% being singletons, with the ten largest covering 7.7%. The specimen sequenced was blood. These receptors were taken from a young woman in good health. The CDR3 runs from the conserved cysteine through the conserved F or W. The D gene is left open where the match is weak. Where a row states a size, it is once, few, many or the class of an expanded clone; other rows omit it.

D gene,clone size,J gene,V gene,CDR3 DNA,CDR3 protein
-,-,TRBJ2-1,TRBV7-2,TGTGCCAGCAGTTGGGACTTCCAAGAGACCCAGTTCTTC,CASSWDFQETQFF
-,-,TRBJ2-5,TRBV2,TGTGCCAGCAGTGAAGCGAGTACGGGGACCCAGTACTTC,CASSEASTGTQYF
-,-,TRBJ2-3,TRBV5-1,TGCGCCAGCCATGAGGGGGGTTCCACAGATACGCAGTATTTT,CASHEGGSTDTQYF
-,-,TRBJ2-1,TRBV27,TGTGCCAGCAGTTTCCGGCGGGCTGGGGGTGAGCAGTTCTTC,CASSFRRAGGEQFF
-,-,TRBJ2-5,TRBV11-2,TGTGCCAGCAGCCCCTTGACAGGCGTAGAGACCCAGTACTTC,CASSPLTGVETQYF
-,-,TRBJ1-5,TRBV2,TGTGCCAGCAGCTCGGACGCGGGCAATCAGCCCCAGCATTTT,CASSSDAGNQPQHF
-,many,TRBJ2-1,TRBV7-2,TGTGCCAGCAGCTTAAGCCTCGGCAATGAGCAGTTCTTC,CASSLSLGNEQFF
-,-,TRBJ1-5,TRBV6-1,TGTGCCAGCAGGGGGACCCCACAAATTTTGCAGCCCCAGCATTTT,CASRGTPQILQPQHF
-,few,TRBJ2-2,TRBV6-6,TGTGCCAGTAGTCCGCAGGGTTTCGTAGCTAACACCGGGGAGCTGTTTTTT,CASSPQGFVANTGELFF
TRBD2,-,TRBJ2-3,TRBV4-1,TGTGCCAGCAGCCAACCGGTGTCGGGGGGGGATACGCAGTATTTT,CASSQPVSGGDTQYF
TRBD1,-,TRBJ1-1,TRBV5-1,TGCGCCAGCAGCACCCAGGGGGAGTATACTGAAGCTTTCTTT,CASSTQGEYTEAFF
TRBD1,-,TRBJ1-2,TRBV12-3/TRBV12-4,TGTGCCAGCAGTCCCTCCGGGACAGGGGGCGCGTATGGCTACACCTTC,CASSPSGTGGAYGYTF
TRBD2,-,TRBJ2-7,TRBV7-2,TGTGCCAGCAGCTTATGGAGGACTAGCGGGAGTTCGCTCTACGAGCAGTACTTC,CASSLWRTSGSSLYEQYF
-,-,TRBJ2-5,TRBV2,TGTGCCAGCAGAGGAAAGACCCAGTACTTC,CASRGKTQYF
TRBD1,-,TRBJ2-7,TRBV20-1,TGCAGTGCTAGACCTCGGACAGGTGGAGACGAGCAGTACTTC,CSARPRTGGDEQYF
-,-,TRBJ1-5,TRBV18,TGTGCCAGCTCACCCTCCATGGGGGGATGGTCTAGTCAGCCCCAGCATTTT,CASSPSMGGWSSQPQHF
-,many,TRBJ1-2,TRBV5-1,TGTGCCAGCAGCTCGGATGGGTCATATGGCTACACCTTC,CASSSDGSYGYTF
-,-,TRBJ2-3,TRBV6-6,TGTGCCAGCAGACCTGATCGCACAGATACGCAGTATTTT,CASRPDRTDTQYF
-,many,TRBJ2-5,TRBV5-1,TGCGCCAGCAGCCCAGACAGTAGCCAAGAGACCCAGTACTTC,CASSPDSSQETQYF
-,many,TRBJ1-2,TRBV12-3/TRBV12-4,TGTGCCAGCAGTTTAGAGGCGGATAGCACTACAGGCTACACCTTC,CASSLEADSTTGYTF
TRBD2,few,TRBJ2-1,TRBV7-2,TGTGCCAGCAGCCCCAAGGGGGAGACTAGCGGCCTCAATGAGCAGTTCTTC,CASSPKGETSGLNEQFF
TRBD2,-,TRBJ2-4,TRBV28,TGTGCCAGCAGTGTTCTGACTAGCGGGGGAACCAAAAACATTCAGTACTTC,CASSVLTSGGTKNIQYF
-,many,TRBJ1-2,TRBV4-1,TGCGCCAGCAGCCAAGAGGATGGGGGCTACACCTTC,CASSQEDGGYTF
-,many,TRBJ2-3,TRBV10-3,TGTGCCATCAGTGAAGGGTGGGAGACCGATACGCAGTATTTT,CAISEGWETDTQYF
-,few,TRBJ1-2,TRBV20-1,TGCAGTGCTAGGTGGGCAGGGTTAGGCTATGGCTACACCTTC,CSARWAGLGYGYTF
-,-,TRBJ2-5,TRBV20-1,TGCAGTGCTAGATTCCGGGGAGAGACCCAGTACTTC,CSARFRGETQYF
TRBD1,few,TRBJ1-3,TRBV5-1,TGCGCCAGCCAGACAGGGGATGCCTCTGGAAACACCATATATTTT,CASQTGDASGNTIYF
-,few,TRBJ2-3,TRBV20-1,TGCAGTGCTAGACCCCGGGAGGATACGCAGTATTTT,CSARPREDTQYF
-,many,TRBJ1-5,TRBV20-1,TGCAGTGCTAGAGATCCGGTAGAGGGACAGCCCCAGCATTTT,CSARDPVEGQPQHF
-,-,TRBJ2-3,TRBV9,TGTGCCAGCAGCGCCCAGGGATGGACAGATACGCAGTATTTT,CASSAQGWTDTQYF
-,few,TRBJ1-2,TRBV27,TGTGCCAGCGGAAAAGTTGCTAACTATGGCTACACCTTC,CASGKVANYGYTF
-,-,TRBJ2-3,TRBV7-6,TGTGCCAGCGGCTCGCCGAGCATCACAGATACGCAGTATTTT,CASGSPSITDTQYF
-,many,TRBJ2-7,TRBV12-3/TRBV12-4,TGTGCCAGCAGCCGAACATGGGTCGACGAGCAGTACTTC,CASSRTWVDEQYF
-,-,TRBJ2-7,TRBV5-1,TGCGCCAGCAGCTTGGCCGACCACGGGCAGTACTTC,CASSLADHGQYF
-,-,TRBJ1-2,TRBV14,TGTGCCAGCAGCCAAGATCTAACGGATGGCTACACCTTC,CASSQDLTDGYTF
-,-,TRBJ2-5,TRBV5-1,TGCGCCAACAGCTTGAATGGGGACCAACCGCAAGAGACCCGGTACTTC,CANSLNGDQPQETRYF
-,many,TRBJ2-7,TRBV10-3,TGTGCCATCAGTGAGTCCTTGGGGGAGCAGTACTTC,CAISESLGEQYF
-,-,TRBJ1-2,TRBV12-3/TRBV12-4,TGTGCCAGCCGGGACGGCTATGACTACACCTTC,CASRDGYDYTF
TRBD2,few,TRBJ2-1,TRBV6-2/TRBV6-3,TGTGCCAGCATTTTAGCGGGACACAATGAGCAGTTCTTC,CASILAGHNEQFF
TRBD1,few,TRBJ2-7,TRBV28,TGTGCCAGGCCGACAGGGCGTAGCCCCTACGAGCAGTACTTC,CARPTGRSPYEQYF
-,-,TRBJ2-7,TRBV25-1,TGTGCCAACAGACTAGTGGGGACCTACGAGCAGTACTTC,CANRLVGTYEQYF
TRBD2,once,TRBJ2-3,TRBV28,TGTGCCAGCAGTTCCCACGGGGGGTCTAGCACAGATACGCAGTATTTT,CASSSHGGSSTDTQYF
TRBD1,many,TRBJ2-7,TRBV5-5,TGTGCCAGCAGCTCTTGGGACAGGGGTGCATACGAGCAGTACTTC,CASSSWDRGAYEQYF
TRBD2,few,TRBJ2-4,TRBV5-1,TGCGCCAGCAGCTTGACACCGGGACTAGCGGGGGTAGCCAAAAACATTCAGTACTTC,CASSLTPGLAGVAKNIQYF
-,many,TRBJ2-5,TRBV5-6,TGTGCCAGCAGCACACCAGGGGGGGTTAGGGAGACCCAGTACTTC,CASSTPGGVRETQYF
-,-,TRBJ2-7,TRBV3-1,TGTGCCAGCAGCCCCCTGGAGGGCGCGGCCTACGAGCAGTACTTC,CASSPLEGAAYEQYF
-,few,TRBJ2-2,TRBV9,TGTGCCAGCAGCGTAATTCCTACCGGGGAGCTGTTTTTT,CASSVIPTGELFF
-,-,TRBJ2-1,TRBV6-5,TGTGCCAGCAGTTACAGGTCTTCCTACGAGCAGTTCTTC,CASSYRSSYEQFF
-,-,TRBJ1-6,TRBV10-2,TGCGCCAGCAGGTCGCGTGGAGATTCACCCCTCCACTTT,CASRSRGDSPLHF
-,-,TRBJ1-4,TRBV7-6,TGTGCCAGCAGCTTAGCCGAAACAGGGAGGGAAAAACTGTTTTTT,CASSLAETGREKLFF
-,-,TRBJ1-2,TRBV20-1,TGCAGTGCTAGAGATCCTTCACAGGACAAAGAACATTATGGCTACACCTTC,CSARDPSQDKEHYGYTF
-,-,TRBJ2-3,TRBV12-3/TRBV12-4,TGTGCCAGCAGGAAAAGGTCCCTAGAATCTGTCGCAGATACGCAGTATTTT,CASRKRSLESVADTQYF